Below are 22 T cell receptor beta chains sequenced from a single sample in a study of cytomegalovirus exposure and HLA in healthy donors. PCR was performed using 60 Vbeta and 13 Jbeta primers. The assay was immunoSEQ multiplex PCR, and TCRdb's table has in-frame clones only and misses some. The sample lists 120,000 or so clones, more than 60% seen once, with about 4% in the top ten. Sequenced input: PBMCs. The receptors come from a woman in her thirties or forties in good health and CMV-seronegative.

The CDR3 spells CASRSGSNQPQHF. CDR3 in DNA: TGTGCCAGCAGATCGGGTAGCAATCAGCCCCAGCATTTT. The chain recombines TRBV7-9 with TRBJ1-5; D gene uncertain. Germline V gene lookup returns CDR1 SEHNR and CDR2 FQNEAQ (reference sequence). V dropped 6 bases and J dropped 0 bases, with 6 bases sitting between them. The CDR3 has 13 amino acids.

This sequence joins TRBV27 and TRBJ1-2; TRBD1 might be the D (5 bases). V was pared by 3 bases and J by 4 bases, with 6 bases between. CDR1 and CDR2 from the germline V gene are MNHEY and SMNVEV (reference sequence). The CDR3 extends over 12 amino acids. This CDR3 reads CASSFQGYGYTF. The CDR3 DNA is TGTGCCAGCAGTTTCCAGGGCTATGGCTACACCTTC.

This clone showed up just once. The CDR3 loop is CASSFTGDTQYF. CDR3 DNA sequence: TGTGCCAGCAGCTTTACGGGGGATACGCAGTATTTT. The rearrangement joins TRBV7-9 to TRBJ2-3; TRBD2 is a possible D gene (5 bases). V lost 3 bases and J lost 6, with 7 bases in between. CDR1 and CDR2 from the germline V gene are SEHNR and FQNEAQ (reference sequence). CDR3 length: 12 residues.

The chain employs TRBV2 and TRBJ2-7; no reliable D call. From germline, CDR1 is SNHLY and CDR2 FYNNEI. Trimming removed 3 bases at V and 1 base at J, with 7 bases between. The CDR3 consists of 13 residues. The CDR3 is CASSDLRSYEQYF. The CDR3 coding sequence is TGTGCCAGCAGTGATCTTAGATCCTACGAGCAGTACTTC.

This chain joins TRBV2 and TRBJ2-7; D is possibly TRBD2 (5 bases). V was pared by 6 bases and J by 2 bases, with 11 bases between. CDR1 and CDR2 from the germline V gene are SNHLY and FYNNEI. The length of the CDR3 is 13 residues. The CDR3 sequence: CASRQLVPYEQYF. The CDR3 region has the DNA TGTGCCAGCAGGCAACTAGTTCCCTACGAGCAGTACTTC.

The rearrangement uses TRBV18 and TRBJ2-7; possible D gene TRBD1, 5 bases. The germline V gene has CDR1 KGHSH and CDR2 LQKENI. The CDR3 is made up of 14 amino acids. The V end lost 2 bases, the J end lost 0 bases, and 8 bases lay between the germline ends. This chain's CDR3 is CASSPVTDSYEQYF. The CDR3 region has the DNA TGTGCCAGCTCACCAGTGACAGACTCCTACGAGCAGTACTTC.

The chain has TRBV6-6 and TRBJ2-5, with D perhaps TRBD1 (5 bases). In germline, CDR1 is MNHNY, CDR2 SVGAGI (reference sequence). The CDR3 consists of 11 residues. V was trimmed by 2 bases and J by 9 bases, leaving 7 bases between them. CDR3 protein: CASSYQGPQYF. Here the CDR3 DNA reads TGTGCCAGCAGTTACCAGGGTCCCCAGTACTTC.

The chain joins TRBV28 to TRBJ1-5; 9 bases agree with TRBD1. Germline V CDR1 and CDR2: MDHEN, SYDVKM. The CDR3 length is 14 residues. J lost 6 bases, V lost 4 bases, and 4 bases had no gene match. This chain's CDR3 is CASSSGTGSQPQHF. Written as DNA, the CDR3 is TGTGCCAGCAGTTCTGGGACAGGGAGTCAGCCCCAGCATTTT. The full variable domain, its missing parts supplied by reference TRBV28 and TRBJ1-5, is DVKVTQSSRYLVKRTGEKVFLECVQDMDHENMFWYRQDPGLGLRLIYFSYDVKMKEKGDIPEGYSVSREKKERFSLILESASTNQTSMYLCASSSGTGSQPQHFGDGTRLSIL.

The gene calls are TRBV7-2 and TRBJ2-2, with D unresolved. With 2 bases removed from V and 0 bases from J, the gap between germline ends came to 10 bases. The CDR3 spans 16 residues. CDR1 and CDR2 (germline): SGHTA, FQGNSA. DNA of the CDR3: TGTGCCAGCAGCTTACAGGTTCCCGCGAACACCGGGGAGCTGTTTTTT. Its protein is CASSLQVPANTGELFF.

The rearrangement uses TRBV9 and TRBJ2-2; D is ambiguous. There are 15 residues in the CDR3. Per germline, CDR1 SGDLS and CDR2 YYNGEE. V lost 4 bases and J lost 0, with 10 bases in between. DNA of the CDR3: TGTGCCAGCAGCCTAGACCCTACGAACACCGGGGAGCTGTTTTTT. It yields the protein CASSLDPTNTGELFF. Full variable domain (rest looked up from reference TRBV9 and TRBJ2-2): DSGVTQTPKHLITATGQRVTLRCSPRSGDLSVYWYQQSLDQGLQFLIQYYNGEERAKGNILERFSAQQFPDLHSELNLSSLELGDSALYFCASSLDPTNTGELFFGEGSRLTVL.

Note on this clone: Other DNA sequences from this sample encode an identical CDR3 as well. The CDR3 region has the DNA TGTGCCAGCAGCGGACAGTATAGCAATCAGCCCCAGCATTTT. Residues: CASSGQYSNQPQHF. The chain uses TRBV6-1 and TRBJ1-5; D is perhaps TRBD1 (6 bases). V was cut by 6 bases and J by 0 bases, with 9 bases left in between. In germline, CDR1 is MNHNS, CDR2 SASEGT. This CDR3 contains 14 residues.

The rearrangement links TRBV11-3 to TRBJ2-7; the match to TRBD2 covers 9 bases. The CDR3 is made up of 14 amino acids. After removal of 4 bases from V and 3 bases from J, the junction contained 4 bases not matched to a gene. Germline CDR1 and CDR2: SGHNT and YENEEA. In DNA form, the CDR3 reads TGTGCCAGCAGCTATAGCGGGGGCGACTACGAGCAGTACTTC. Protein: CASSYSGGDYEQYF. The full variable domain, in which reference TRBV11-3 and TRBJ2-7 provide the parts outside the CDR3, is EAGVVQSPRYKIIEKKQPVAFWCNPISGHNTLYWYLQNLGQGPELLIRYENEEAVDDSQLPKDRFSAERLKGVDSTLKIQPAELGDSAVYLCASSYSGGDYEQYFGPGTRLTVT.

This clone was seen a few times. V is TRBV5-6 and J is TRBJ2-3, with D possibly TRBD2 on 5 matching bases. This CDR3 contains 15 residues. Germline CDR1 reads SGHDT; CDR2 reads YYEEEE. Trimming left V 2 bases short and J 5 bases short, with 15 bases between. CDR3 nucleotides: TGTGCCAGCAGCTTCTCGAGAGGGAGAGGAGATACGCAGTATTTT. Amino acids: CASSFSRGRGDTQYF. Filled out from reference TRBV5-6 and TRBJ2-3, the complete variable domain reads DAGVTQSPTHLIKTRGQQVTLRCSPKSGHDTVSWYQQALGQGPQFIFQYYEEEERQRGNFPDRFSGHQFPNYSSELNVNALLLGDSALYLCASSFSRGRGDTQYFGPGTRLTVL.

This sequence joins TRBV7-3 and TRBJ2-7; the D gene is possibly TRBD2 (5 bases). Germline CDR1 and CDR2: SGHTA and FQGTGA. The CDR3 spans 13 residues. The V gene lost 0 bases and the J gene lost 3 bases, with 6 bases spanning the gap. The CDR3, as DNA: TGTGCCAGCAGCTTAACGAGGGACTACGAGCAGTACTTC. It specifies CASSLTRDYEQYF.

This chain uses TRBV7-9 with TRBJ2-3; possibly TRBD1 for D (6 bases). Trimming pared 4 bases from V and 0 bases from J, leaving 14 bases between. The germline gives CDR1 SEHNR, CDR2 FQNEAQ (reference sequence). The CDR3 spans 16 residues. CDR3 DNA: TGTGCCAGCAGCTCAAACAGGGAAGGGAGCACAGATACGCAGTATTTT. It is translated as CASSSNREGSTDTQYF. Supplemented by reference TRBV7-9 and TRBJ2-3, the full variable domain reads DTGVSQNPRHKITKRGQNVTFRCDPISEHNRLYWYRQTLGQGPEFLTYFQNEAQLEKSRLLSDRFSAERPKGSFSTLEIQRTEQGDSAMYLCASSSNREGSTDTQYFGPGTRLTVL.

This clone was seen once. The V gene is TRBV29-1, the J gene TRBJ2-3, with 7 bases lining up with TRBD2. Germline CDR1 SQVTM, CDR2 ANQGSEA. The J segment lost 2 bases and the V segment lost 6 bases, leaving 14 bases of the junction unmatched. The CDR3 contains 16 residues. CDR3 DNA: TGCAGCGTCGCCTTAAAGCGGGGACCCTACACAGATACGCAGTATTTT. This encodes CSVALKRGPYTDTQYF.

The sample holds one count of this clone. The rearrangement uses TRBV9 and TRBJ2-7; D gene unclear. Germline-derived CDR1 and CDR2 are SGDLS and YYNGEE. The V end lost 0 bases, the J end lost 3 bases, and 7 bases lay between the germline ends. The CDR3 spans 13 residues. The DNA of the CDR3 is TGTGCCAGCAGCGTAGATGGCGGCTACGAGCAGTACTTC. Its protein product is CASSVDGGYEQYF.

The CDR3 nucleotides are TGTGCCAGTAGTAATATGGGACTACCCTTGAGCACAGATACGCAGTATTTT. It encodes CASSNMGLPLSTDTQYF. This chain links TRBV19 with TRBJ2-3; TRBD2 matches at 7 bases. V shed 4 bases, J shed 0 bases, and the junction held 10 bases outside the gene matches. Germline V gene data show CDR1 as LNHDA and CDR2 as SQIVND (reference sequence). The CDR3 length is 17 residues.

This clone was seen a handful of times. V and J are TRBV9 and TRBJ1-1; D is undetermined. The V end lost 3 bases, the J end lost 1 base, and 10 bases lay between the germline ends. The CDR3 has 14 residues. From germline, CDR1 is SGDLS and CDR2 YYNGEE. The CDR3 DNA follows: TGTGCCAGCAGCGCCAGGCATGGGAACACTGAAGCTTTCTTT. Amino acid sequence: CASSARHGNTEAFF.

V usage is TRBV2 and J usage is TRBJ2-5, with TRBD1 identical over 8 bases. This CDR3 comprises 15 residues. J was trimmed by 1 base and V by 6 bases; bases with no gene match: 7. Germline values: CDR1 SNHLY, CDR2 FYNNEI. As DNA, the CDR3 is TGTGCCAGCAGAGGACAGGGATCCTTCCAAGAGACCCAGTACTTC. Residues: CASRGQGSFQETQYF. Full variable domain (missing parts from reference TRBV2 and TRBJ2-5): EPEVTQTPSHQVTQMGQEVILRCVPISNHLYFYWYRQILGQKVEFLVSFYNNEISEKSEIFDDQFSVERPDGSNFTLKIRSTKLEDSAMYFCASRGQGSFQETQYFGPGTRLLVL.

The chain employs TRBV7-8 and TRBJ2-1; no reliable D call. This CDR3 region has 11 residues. CDR1 and CDR2 from the germline V gene are SGHVS and FQNEAQ. The ends were cut back, 5 bases at V and 9 bases at J, with 8 bases in the middle. The CDR3 region has the DNA TGTGCCAGCAGCGATGGCGGTGAGCAGTTCTTC. It encodes CASSDGGEQFF.

The V gene is TRBV7-2, the J gene TRBJ1-1; D call uncertain. There are 12 residues in the CDR3. The V gene's germline CDR1 is SGHTA and CDR2 FQGNSA. V gave up 5 bases and J gave up 4 bases, with 8 bases separating them. This CDR3 is CASSPRLTEAFF. The CDR3 DNA follows: TGTGCCAGCAGCCCCCGTCTCACTGAAGCTTTCTTT.